This is a list of T cell receptor beta chains from one sample in a study of shared clonotypes between healthy human individuals. TCRdb's table, derived via immunoSEQ multiplex PCR, lists solely in-frame clones and lacks some. The data show 730,000 or so clones, around 72% seen once. The source material was memory CD4+ T cells sorted from blood. These receptors were collected from a woman aged 30 to 39 in good health. The CDR3 runs from the conserved cysteine through the conserved F or W. The D gene is left open where the match is weak. Size is stated for part of the rows, as once, few or many counts, or as a class when the clone is expanded.

V gene	clone size	D gene	J gene	CDR3 DNA	CDR3 protein
TRBV5-4	many	TRBD1	TRBJ1-1	TGTGCCAGCAGCGGGGACAGGGGGAACACTGAAGCTTTCTTT	CASSGDRGNTEAFF
TRBV7-2	NA	NA	TRBJ1-2	TGTGCCAGCAGCCGCACGAGGGGCTACACCTTC	CASSRTRGYTF
TRBV5-1	NA	TRBD1	TRBJ2-7	TGCGCCAGCAGCGAGACAGGGGGCGACTACGAGCAGTACTTC	CASSETGGDYEQYF
TRBV6-1	few	NA	TRBJ1-5	TGTGCCAGCAGTGAAGTGGGGGGGTCCAGCAATCAGCCCCAGCATTTT	CASSEVGGSSNQPQHF
TRBV21-1	NA	NA	TRBJ2-7	TGTGCCAGCAGCAAAGTTGGGGCTGTCGGCCAATGTCCCGAGCAGTACTTC	CASSKVGAVGQCPEQYF
TRBV7-2	NA	TRBD1	TRBJ1-3	TGTGCCAGCAGCTTCAGGGGGCGAGGCTCTGGAAACACCATATATTTT	CASSFRGRGSGNTIYF
TRBV28	NA	NA	TRBJ1-3	TGTGCCAGCAGACAATCTGAAAGGGCCATATATTTT	CASRQSERAIYF
TRBV30	NA	NA	TRBJ2-7	TGTGCCTGGAGTCGGCAGGGGGGGTACGAGCAGTACTTC	CAWSRQGGYEQYF
TRBV6-5	once	NA	TRBJ1-5	TGTGCCAGCAGCTCCGACAGTGCTCTAGAGCCCCAGCATTTT	CASSSDSALEPQHF
TRBV25-1	NA	NA	TRBJ2-7	TGTGCCAGCAGTGGCGCTTTGATCTCCGGGACTTTCACCTACGAGCAGTACTTC	CASSGALISGTFTYEQYF
TRBV27	NA	TRBD2	TRBJ2-7	TGTGCCAGCAGTCCATGGCCTAGCGGGTCCTACGAGCAGTACTTC	CASSPWPSGSYEQYF
TRBV6-4	NA	TRBD1	TRBJ2-7	TGTGCCAGCAGTGACCCACGACAGGGGGACGGCTACGAGCAGTACTTC	CASSDPRQGDGYEQYF
TRBV7-9	NA	NA	TRBJ2-6	TGTGCCAGCAGTTTACAGGGCCCCCTGACTTTC	CASSLQGPLTF